These T cell receptor beta chains were read from a single sample in a study of OX40 agonist ivuxolimab in advanced cancers. The table came from immunoSEQ multiplex PCR; TCRdb's copy has only in-frame clones and leaves some out. The profile covers around 65,000 clones, with more than 85% appearing a single time and 0.62% taken by the ten largest. Sequenced material: CD4+ or CD8+ T cells sorted from blood, taken in a trial of the OX40 agonist ivuxolimab. Receptors originate from an adult with an advanced solid tumor such as melanoma, head and neck, liver or kidney cancer. The CDR3 runs from the conserved cysteine through the conserved F or W.

TRBJ2-1	TRBV6-5	15	CATAPNGSPYNEQFF
TRBJ2-5	TRBV2	12	CASETAKETQYF
TRBJ2-5	TRBV5-1	14	CASSFKAGQETQYF
TRBJ2-5	TRBV9	14	CASSVGQGKETQYF
TRBJ2-7	TRBV11-2	14	CASSNRQGDSEQYF
TRBJ1-6	TRBV30	15	CAWSPQGANNSPLHF
TRBJ1-1	TRBV30	13	CAWSPTVNTEAFF
TRBJ2-2	TRBV6-1	13	CASSDLGGRGLFF
TRBJ2-7	TRBV18	15	CASSPGGLAGDEQYF
TRBJ2-1	TRBV5-8	11	CASSSGQGGFF
TRBJ2-3	TRBV5-1	16	CASSLEGRGLTDTQYF
TRBJ2-5	TRBV7-2	15	CASSLAAGGRETQYF
TRBJ2-7	TRBV7-2	16	CASSSPLDRNDYEQYF
TRBJ2-5	TRBV5-1	14	CASSSFGPSETQYF
TRBJ1-1	TRBV10-3	14	CAISARPGGEDAFF
TRBJ2-6	TRBV7-3	13	CASSFLGANVLTF
TRBJ2-7	TRBV7-9	13	CASSLSQTYEQYF
TRBJ1-2	TRBV6-6	14	CASSTRDRYYGYTF
TRBJ2-5	TRBV6-5	13	CASSGGLWETQYF
TRBJ2-3	TRBV6-1	13	CASIRGSTDTQYF
TRBJ1-5	TRBV9	15	CASSVDPNSNQPQHF
TRBJ2-1	TRBV2	14	CASSAVSSYNEQFF
TRBJ1-1	TRBV18	14	CASSFREGDTEAFF
TRBJ2-1	TRBV30	14	CAWRISGASGEQFF
TRBJ1-2	TRBV6-5	12	CASRGTTYGYTF
TRBJ2-1	TRBV23-1	16	CASSRRDLYTKEEQFF
TRBJ1-3	TRBV19	14	CATREGIGGNTIYF